This TCR beta chain was recorded in a study of blood T cell repertoires in COVID-19 (dated by TCRdb to 2020 to 2021). With regard to the full study: Samples from collaborators originated in the United States, Italy and Spain and spanned both the acute and convalescent phases of COVID-19. The prospective study material was composed of cDNA or gDNA derived from T cells, B-cell-depleted T cells, or PBMCs. A freely available public database, intended as a resource for researchers studying the immune response to SARS-CoV-2, is where the repertoires were released. Where HLA class I and class II types were available, the types were taken from metadata supplied by the sample provider, not from assay-based typing. Deeply sampled blood TCRbeta repertoires from subjects exposed to, actively infected with, or recovered from COVID-19 were included in the dataset. A de-identified subject ID, COVID-19 status, age in years and sex were almost always included in the sample metadata. Samples came from the ongoing ImmuneRACE study (first 160 participants) plus 1,254 subjects from 6 global collaborators.

On the study overall, not on this receptor specifically: The amount of clinical and demographic metadata varied by source and participant and was provided uncurated.

Worth noting for this clone: The antigen it binds to is not known. Base qualities were left out, and no much larger clone turns up one base away.

The immunoSEQ Assay, a bias-controlled multiplex PCR, was used to amplify TCRbeta CDR3 regions from genomic DNA. In the paper's pipeline: The number of nucleated cells in each sample was estimated by amplification of reference gene primers within the assay. To quantify the absolute abundance of each unique TCRbeta CDR3 rearrangement, sequence reads were collapsed and filtered. For each sample, productive Simpson clonality was calculated as the square root of Simpson's diversity index across productive rearrangements. As stored in TCRdb, this immuneACCESS dataset retains in-frame rearrangements with V and J assigned. A fraction of the clones does not appear; measured against another copy, unresolved V genes explain less than half of the discrepancy, and the remainder lacks a known reason. The V and J calls and clone size were taken over from that table, and D and trimming were inferred from the DNA. The sample table shows fewer than 300,000 clones, and more than 80% are seen once. The ten largest clonotypes hold 1.1% of the sample.

In the prospective study, participants were about 18 to 89 years old, resided in about two dozen geographic areas of the United States, and were enrolled through a virtual design. To assign participants to cohorts, the prospective study relied on clinical history that participants themselves reported in a screening survey and a study questionnaire. ImmuneRACE Cohort 3 recovered participants were defined by two consecutive negative NP/OP PCR tests, healthcare professional clearance, or symptom resolution. Mobile phlebotomists in the prospective study collected whole blood, serum and a nasopharyngeal or oropharyngeal swab from every participant. Additional blood draws and questionnaires over an approximately two-month period could optionally be provided by prospective study participants. Before DNA extraction, blood samples from the prospective study were shipped at room temperature or frozen. The sequenced sample was PBMCs or T cells enriched from blood (not recorded which). This sequence was found in a woman aged 30 to 39 who had recovered from COVID-19.

The CDR3: CASSLSETSATDTQYF. The nucleotide sequence reads TGTGCCAGCAGCTTATCCGAGACTAGCGCCACAGATACGCAGTATTTT. This chain joins TRBV7-9 to TRBJ2-3; 8 nucleotides in the junction match TRBD2. CDR1 and CDR2, looked up from the germline V gene (reference sequence), are SEHNR and FQNEAQ. V lost 2 bases and J lost 2 bases, and the count of bases not matched to a germline gene is 6. The CDR3 contains 16 residues, cysteine and phenylalanine counted. Just the 48-base CDR3 DNA is kept, in frame starting at base 1.